This T cell receptor (beta chain) was captured by sequencing in a study of shared clonotypes between healthy human individuals. How the authors handled the data: ImmunoSEQ sequences covered only the junction and lacked quality scores; filtering therefore differed. Clones were sequenced by immunoSEQ multiplex PCR, and TCRdb holds only the in-frame ones, with some missing. That table furnishes V, J and clone size, whereas the DNA furnished D and trimming. The sample lists around 690,000 clones; 90% were seen once. Unmatched junction bases numbered 7, after V lost 2 bases and J lost 3 bases. Per the germline V gene, CDR1 is SGHVS and CDR2 is FQNEAQ. This CDR3 spans 16 amino acids. Each of the donors was a healthy adult who was HIV-negative and had not had a recent acute infection or vaccination.

This chain connects TRBV7-8 to TRBJ1-5; 7 bases are a match to TRBD1. The source is a man aged 18-30 years in good health. Some clones in this sample may be carry-over from other donors' samples. The sequenced sample consisted of memory CD8+ T cells from PBMCs. Subset of the sample: CD45RO+ cells pooled with CCR7-negative TemRA cells. CDR3 loop: CASSLKAGGTNQPQHF. The CDR3 DNA sequence: TGTGCCAGCAGCTTAAAGGCAGGGGGAACCAATCAGCCCCAGCATTTT.